The rows below give T cell receptor beta chains drawn from one sample of a study of cytomegalovirus exposure and HLA in healthy donors. Data came from immunoSEQ multiplex PCR; TCRdb stores just in-frame clones and leaves some out. Of more than 100,000 clones in the sample, 75% to 90% are singletons; the top ten hold over 1.5%. The sample consisted of PBMCs. All receptors derive from a man aged 40-50 years in good health and CMV-seronegative. CDR3s include the opening cysteine and the closing phenylalanine or tryptophan. The D gene is left open where the match is weak. Rows give clone size only sometimes, using once, few, many, or a class for an expanded clone.

-	TRBD1	TRBV19	TRBJ2-2	TGTGCCACCCTTCCACAGGGGATAACCGGGGAGCTGTTTTTT	CATLPQGITGELFF
-	TRBD1	TRBV4-2	TRBJ2-2	TGTGCCAGCAGCCGACTTGCGGGACAGGGGAAAGCCACCGGGGAGCTGTTTTTT	CASSRLAGQGKATGELFF
-	TRBD1	TRBV4-3	TRBJ1-2	TGCGCCAGCAGCTCCGGGACAGGCCCTTATGGCTACACCTTC	CASSSGTGPYGYTF
-	-	TRBV7-9	TRBJ1-2	TGTGCCAGCAGCTTAGCGGCAGTCCTCTATGGCTACACCTTC	CASSLAAVLYGYTF
-	TRBD1	TRBV4-1	TRBJ1-3	TGCGCCAGCAGCCAGGACGGACAGGGGGCAAACACCATATATTTT	CASSQDGQGANTIYF
-	TRBD1	TRBV5-1	TRBJ1-1	TGCGCCAGCAGCTTGGTACTAACAGGGGGGAACACTGAAGCTTTCTTT	CASSLVLTGGNTEAFF
-	-	TRBV7-2	TRBJ2-7	TGTGCCAGCAGCTTAGGGGGACACTTCTACGAGCAGTACTTC	CASSLGGHFYEQYF
-	TRBD1	TRBV5-8	TRBJ1-2	TGTGCCAGCAGCTCCTGGACAGGGGGCTTCGACTATGGCTACACCTTC	CASSSWTGGFDYGYTF
-	TRBD2	TRBV7-2	TRBJ2-1	TGTGCCAGCAGCTACGGACTAGCGTCCTACAATGAGCAGTTCTTC	CASSYGLASYNEQFF
-	TRBD2	TRBV18	TRBJ2-2	TGTGCCAGCTCACTCTCTGTAGCGGGATCAACCACCGGGGAGCTGTTTTTT	CASSLSVAGSTTGELFF
-	TRBD2	TRBV4-2	TRBJ2-3	TGTGCCAGCAGCCAAGATCTTCCAGCGGGAGTTGGCCAAGATACGCAGTATTTT	CASSQDLPAGVGQDTQYF
few	TRBD2	TRBV5-1	TRBJ2-5	TGCGCCAGCAGCATAGCGGGGGGTTTCCAAGAGACCCAGTACTTC	CASSIAGGFQETQYF
-	-	TRBV5-1	TRBJ1-1	TGCGCCAGCAGAGGACAAGTGAACACTGAAGCTTTCTTT	CASRGQVNTEAFF
-	TRBD1	TRBV27	TRBJ1-6	TGTGCCAGCTATCGCGGACAGGGCAATTCACCCCTCCACTTT	CASYRGQGNSPLHF
-	-	TRBV25-1	TRBJ1-2	TGTGCCAGCAGTGGAAACAAGTATGGCTACACCTTC	CASSGNKYGYTF
-	TRBD1	TRBV11-1	TRBJ1-1	TGTGCCAGCAGCTCCCAGGGGGCGGGAACTGAAGCTTTCTTT	CASSSQGAGTEAFF
-	TRBD2	TRBV2	TRBJ2-7	TGTGCCAGCAGTGAAACAACCGGGAGGAGCGAGCAGTACTTC	CASSETTGRSEQYF
-	TRBD1	TRBV27	TRBJ1-6	TGTGCCAGCAGTTTATACAGGGGTAAGGGGTCACCCCTCCACTTT	CASSLYRGKGSPLHF
-	-	TRBV7-9	TRBJ1-1	TGTGCCAGCAGCTTAGTGGGAGGCCCAGGGACTGAAGCTTTCTTT	CASSLVGGPGTEAFF
-	-	TRBV18	TRBJ2-2	TGTGCCAGCTCACCACAGCGACAGCAAAACACCGGGGAGCTGTTTTTT	CASSPQRQQNTGELFF
once	-	TRBV27	TRBJ2-1	TGTGCCAGCAGTCGAGACAGTAACAATGAGCAGTTCTTC	CASSRDSNNEQFF
few	-	TRBV5-1	TRBJ2-7	TGCGCCAGCAGCTTGGAAGGACACCACTCCTACGAGCAGTACTTC	CASSLEGHHSYEQYF
-	TRBD2	TRBV4-2	TRBJ2-7	TGTGCCAGCAGCCCTACTGGGGCGGGAGATCTCCCCGAGCAGTACTTC	CASSPTGAGDLPEQYF
-	TRBD1	TRBV30	TRBJ1-2	TGTGCCTGGAGTCCGGACAGGGCCCCTTATGGCTACACCTTC	CAWSPDRAPYGYTF
-	TRBD2	TRBV7-2	TRBJ2-1	TGTGCCAGCAGCCAAGGGAGGGATGGAGACAATGAGCAGTTCTTC	CASSQGRDGDNEQFF
-	-	TRBV28	TRBJ1-5	TGTGCCAGCTCCGAGGGGGGCAATCAGCCCCAGCATTTT	CASSEGGNQPQHF
-	-	TRBV29-1	TRBJ1-1	TGCAGCGTTGACAGGGATACTGAAGCTTTCTTT	CSVDRDTEAFF
-	-	TRBV5-6	TRBJ2-7	TGTGCCAGCAGCTTGGTGCAGGGGAGCTCCTACGAGCAGTACTTC	CASSLVQGSSYEQYF
-	-	TRBV5-1	TRBJ2-7	TGCGCCAGCAGCTCACAGGGAGCTGTCGAGCAGTACTTC	CASSSQGAVEQYF
-	-	TRBV7-2	TRBJ2-5	TGTGCCAGCACCCAGGGGGGCCAGCCCCAAGAGACCCAGTACTTC	CASTQGGQPQETQYF
-	TRBD2	TRBV2	TRBJ2-7	TGTGCCAGCCTAGCGGAAGTTAACTACGAGCAGTACTTC	CASLAEVNYEQYF
-	TRBD1	TRBV5-1	TRBJ1-5	TGCGCCAGCAGCACAGGGACAGGGGGTCAGCCCCAGCATTTT	CASSTGTGGQPQHF
-	TRBD2	TRBV7-2	TRBJ2-7	TGTGCCAGCAGCTCAGGACTAGCGGGAGTCGCCTACGAGCAGTACTTC	CASSSGLAGVAYEQYF
-	TRBD1	TRBV7-8	TRBJ1-2	TGTGCCAGCAGCTTACCTTGGCGGGGACAGGGGACATATGGCTACACCTTC	CASSLPWRGQGTYGYTF
-	-	TRBV10-3	TRBJ1-4	TGTGCCATCAGTGATGGGGGAACAGGGAATGAAAAACTGTTTTTT	CAISDGGTGNEKLFF
once	-	TRBV19	TRBJ1-4	TGTGCCAGTAGTATGCAGGGGACTAATGAAAAACTGTTTTTT	CASSMQGTNEKLFF
-	-	TRBV5-6	TRBJ2-1	TGTGCCAGCAGCTTGGCCCCGAGTGATGAGCAGTTCTTC	CASSLAPSDEQFF
-	TRBD2	TRBV27	TRBJ2-3	TGTGCCAGCAGTTTAAGCGGGGTGGGCACAGATACGCAGTATTTT	CASSLSGVGTDTQYF
-	TRBD1	TRBV30	TRBJ1-2	TGTGCCTGGAGCCCGGGACAGAACTATGGCTACACCTTC	CAWSPGQNYGYTF
few	-	TRBV7-9	TRBJ1-1	TGTGCCAGCAGCTTGACAGTCACGAACACTGAAGCTTTCTTT	CASSLTVTNTEAFF
-	-	TRBV5-1	TRBJ2-5	TGCGCCAGCATCGGGATCCACGGGACCCAGTACTTC	CASIGIHGTQYF
-	-	TRBV10-1	TRBJ1-5	TGCGCCACCTTGGACAACCCCCAGCATTTT	CATLDNPQHF
-	TRBD1	TRBV7-6	TRBJ1-4	TGTGCCAGCAGCCCCTCAGGAGGGGGCGCGGGAAAACTGTTTTTT	CASSPSGGGAGKLFF
-	TRBD2	TRBV9	TRBJ2-1	TGTGCCAGCAGCGCCGGACTAGCGGGAGGCAATGAGCAGTTCTTC	CASSAGLAGGNEQFF
-	TRBD2	TRBV5-1	TRBJ2-3	TGCGCCAGCAGCATCCGGGAGCGGGGGGGCCGCGATACGCAGTATTTT	CASSIRERGGRDTQYF
-	-	TRBV7-2	TRBJ2-7	TGTGCCAGCAGCTTAGATGTCTTCTACGAGCAGTACTTC	CASSLDVFYEQYF
-	TRBD2	TRBV6-6	TRBJ2-3	TGTGCCAGCAGCCATGGACTAGCGGGCGGCACAGATACGCAGTATTTT	CASSHGLAGGTDTQYF